This record concerns one T cell receptor (beta chain) sequence. Antigen unknown. The assay was immunoSEQ multiplex PCR, and TCRdb's table has in-frame clones only and misses some. Of 100,000 to 150,000 clones in the sample, approximately 78% were seen once. Noted time point: baseline pretreatment blood. The treatment: 15 Gy SBRT to primary tumor, nephrectomy 4 weeks later. Germline V CDR1 and CDR2: SQVTM, ANQGSEA. The CDR3 consists of 16 residues. Trimming cost V 6 bases and J 0 bases, with 19 bases left between them. The sample belongs to a study of radiation and T cells in renal cell carcinoma. Study-level points and caveats: Without pretreatment biopsies, baseline tumor clonotype presence was undetermined. In blood, top tumor clones expanded by 2 weeks, shrinking by 4.

The source of this sequence is a woman aged 60-75 years with renal cell carcinoma. Sequenced here: blood, sampled from a patient whose treatment included radiotherapy and nephrectomy. V usage is TRBV29-1 and J usage is TRBJ2-3; D is possibly TRBD1 (7 bases). The CDR3 DNA reads as TGCAGCGTCCAGGGGGAGGCCCGAACTAGCACAGATACGCAGTATTTT. Protein product: CSVQGEARTSTDTQYF.